One and the same sample provided the 8 T cell receptor beta chains below, sequenced in a study. TCRdb called the 5' RACE reads again in MiXCR, with one record for every CDR3 protein. The table includes approximately 23,000 distinct CDR3 sequences, approximately 28% detected once. The sample consisted of tumor-infiltrating naive CD4+ T cells sorted from the breast tumor. Described subset: naive CD4+ T cells, CD4+CD45RA+CD25-. Every receptor here comes from a female donor with breast cancer.

This clonotype has only a few counts. V gene TRBV4-1 combines with J gene TRBJ2-2; D unclear. CDR3 size: 15 residues. The ends were cut back, 0 bases at V and 0 bases at J, with 5 bases in the middle. CDR1 MGHRA and CDR2 YSYEKL come from the germline V gene. This CDR3 is CASSQDSANTGELFF. The CDR3 nucleotides read TGCGCCAGCAGCCAAGACAGCGCGAACACCGGGGAGCTGTTTTTT.

This clonotype has ten or more counts. One end of the junction is discordant with germline, which a read error may explain. The chain couples TRBV20-1 to TRBJ2-7; D may be TRBD1 or TRBD2 (6 bases each). This CDR3 comprises 14 residues. CDR1 and CDR2 from the germline V gene are DFQATT and SNEGSKA (reference sequence). The CDR3 coding sequence is TGCAGTGCGATTAGGGGGGTCGCCTCCCACGAGCAGTACTTC. Residues: CSAIRGVASHEQYF.

This clonotype is classed as medium-sized (0.01 to 0.1%). V usage is TRBV6-5 and J usage is TRBJ1-5, with 9 positions matching TRBD1. The CDR3 has 15 residues. V was clipped by 2 bases and J by 3 bases; unmatched bases: 2. From germline, CDR1 is MNHEY and CDR2 SVGAGI. The CDR3 DNA reads TGTGCCAGCAGTTACAGGACAGGGGACAATCAGCCCCAGCATTTT. Translated: CASSYRTGDNQPQHF.

This clonotype is a singleton in its sample. The junction shows a germline mismatch at one end, possibly a read error. This chain uses TRBV5-1 with TRBJ1-2; 8 bases line up with TRBD1. CDR1 is SGHRS and CDR2 is YFSETQ in the germline V gene. CDR3 length: 14 residues. Written as DNA, the CDR3 is TGCGCCAGCAGCTTGGGGACAGGGAGCTATGACTACACCTTC. Translating it yields CASSLGTGSYDYTF.

This clonotype was seen repeatedly, ten times or more. The chain carries TRBV11-2 and TRBJ2-3, with D possibly called TRBD1 or TRBD2 (5 bases each). V lost 5 bases and J 1 base, leaving 19 bases between the germline ends. The CDR3 has 17 amino acids. CDR1 is SGHAT and CDR2 is FQNNGV in the germline V gene. CDR3 sequence reads: CASSTPRGGRGTDTQYF. CDR3 coding DNA: TGTGCCAGCAGCACCCCCCGTGGGGGAAGGGGCACAGATACGCAGTATTTT.

By sample fraction, this clonotype is medium-sized. The rearrangement joins TRBV20-1 to TRBJ2-3; tentatively, D is TRBD2 (8 bases). CDR3 length: 14 residues. V was shortened by 4 bases and J by 6 bases, with 17 bases between the two germline ends. Germline V gene data show CDR1 as DFQATT and CDR2 as SNEGSKA (reference sequence). CDR3 bases: TGCAGTGCTACGACAGGGCGGGGGGCGGATACGCAGTATTTT. This translates into CSATTGRGADTQYF.

This clonotype occurred a few times. The genes are TRBV6-1 and TRBJ2-1, with a tentative D call TRBD1 (5 bases). Per germline, CDR1 MNHNS and CDR2 SASEGT. Trimming took off 4 bases at V and 7 bases at J, with 11 bases between the two ends. The CDR3 covers 13 residues. CDR3: CASSVQGTNEQFF. The CDR3 coding sequence is TGTGCCAGCAGTGTCCAGGGTACGAATGAGCAGTTCTTC.

The chain carries TRBV15 and TRBJ1-4; perhaps TRBD1 as D (5 bases). The CDR3 totals 14 residues. Germline V CDR1 and CDR2: LNHNV, YYDKDF (reference sequence). V lost 3 bases and J lost 4, with 9 bases in between. The chain's CDR3 is CATSRDIGNEKLFF. CDR3 bases: TGTGCCACCAGCAGGGACATTGGTAATGAAAAACTGTTTTTT.